This is a list of T cell receptor beta chains from one sample in a study of CD8+ T cells in alopecia areata. The table came from immunoSEQ multiplex PCR; TCRdb's copy has only in-frame clones and leaves some out. This table has about 200,000 clones, around three fifths appearing once. Source: CD4+ T cells sorted from blood, taken at week 0. Receptors originate from a human donor with alopecia areata. Both conserved end residues are part of each CDR3. Fields, in order: clone size, J gene, V gene, CDR3 length, D gene, CDR3 protein, CDR3 DNA. A D gene is named only where the DNA matches it firmly. Clone size is given for some rows only: seen once, a few or many times, or a class if the clone is expanded.

>-|TRBJ2-4|TRBV30|15|-
CAWSADSFGRNIQYF
TGTGCCTGGAGTGCAGACAGTTTTGGCAGAAACATTCAGTACTTC
>-|TRBJ2-1|TRBV6-1|14|-
CASRSRDSYNEQFF
TGTGCCAGCAGGTCCAGGGACTCCTACAATGAGCAGTTCTTC
>-|TRBJ2-7|TRBV9|13|-
CASSVGFRDEQYF
TGTGCCAGCAGCGTAGGGTTTAGGGACGAGCAGTACTTC
>-|TRBJ2-1|TRBV29-1|13|-
CSAAVNPYNEQFF
TGCAGCGCGGCGGTAAATCCATACAATGAGCAGTTCTTC
>-|TRBJ1-5|TRBV7-6|13|-
CASSFNSNQPQHF
TGTGCCAGCAGCTTTAATAGCAATCAGCCCCAGCATTTT
>once|TRBJ1-1|TRBV6-1|15|TRBD1
CASSEGRQGSTEAFF
TGTGCCAGCAGTGAAGGGAGACAGGGATCCACTGAAGCTTTCTTT
>-|TRBJ2-7|TRBV7-8|13|-
CASTKIGGNEQYF
TGTGCCAGCACTAAAATCGGTGGGAACGAGCAGTACTTC
>-|TRBJ1-2|TRBV5-6|14|-
CASSPLVGQNGYTF
TGTGCCAGCAGCCCACTGGTGGGACAAAATGGCTACACCTTC
>-|TRBJ2-5|TRBV2|13|-
CASRAGPQETQYF
TGTGCCAGCAGAGCGGGTCCGCAAGAGACCCAGTACTTC
>-|TRBJ1-1|TRBV6-1|12|-
CASSFDGNLAFF
TGTGCCAGCAGTTTCGATGGTAATTTAGCTTTCTTT
>-|TRBJ1-3|TRBV7-2|16|-
CASSLEGYRSGNTIYF
TGTGCCAGCAGCTTAGAGGGGTACAGGTCTGGAAACACCATATATTTT
>-|TRBJ1-2|TRBV19|14|TRBD1
CASSIVEARGSYTF
TGTGCCAGTAGTATAGTGGAGGCCAGGGGGAGCTACACCTTC
>-|TRBJ1-2|TRBV5-1|14|-
CASSLGEANYGYTF
TGCGCCAGCAGCTTGGGCGAAGCTAACTATGGCTACACCTTC
>many|TRBJ2-7|TRBV14|18|TRBD2
CASSQGPRLAGRGYEQYF
TGTGCCAGCAGCCAAGGGCCGAGACTAGCGGGGCGAGGGTACGAGCAGTACTTC
>-|TRBJ2-3|TRBV6-5|15|-
CASTLTGTSTDTQYF
TGTGCCAGCACCCTGACAGGGACTAGCACAGATACGCAGTATTTT
>-|TRBJ1-2|TRBV9|15|-
CASSPSLMGGNGYTF
TGTGCCAGCAGCCCCAGCCTGATGGGAGGGAATGGCTACACCTTC
>-|TRBJ1-2|TRBV29-1|12|-
CSVSTGYDGYTF
TGCAGCGTTTCGACAGGCTATGACGGCTACACCTTC
>-|TRBJ2-1|TRBV7-2|13|TRBD1
CASSPGQGSEQFF
TGTGCCAGCAGCCCCGGACAGGGAAGTGAGCAGTTCTTC
>-|TRBJ1-4|TRBV5-4|14|-
CASSLIGSNEKLFF
TGTGCCAGCAGCCTAATCGGCTCTAATGAAAAACTGTTTTTT
>-|TRBJ2-5|TRBV28|14|TRBD2
CASSPTTSTETQYF
TGTGCCAGCAGTCCAACGACTAGCACAGAGACCCAGTACTTC
>-|TRBJ1-4|TRBV11-2|17|TRBD1
CASSLESPRGPNEKLFF
TGTGCCAGCAGCCTAGAATCCCCTAGGGGGCCTAATGAAAAACTGTTTTTT
>-|TRBJ2-7|TRBV30|14|TRBD2
CAWSGLAPTREQYF
TGTGCCTGGAGTGGACTAGCGCCCACGAGGGAGCAGTACTTC
>-|TRBJ2-7|TRBV2|14|TRBD2
CASSEKAGEAEQYF
TGTGCCAGCAGTGAAAAAGCGGGAGAAGCCGAGCAGTACTTC
>-|TRBJ2-3|TRBV29-1|17|TRBD1
CSAGTGAPTLLTDTQYF
TGCAGCGCCGGGACAGGGGCCCCGACCCTTCTCACAGATACGCAGTATTTT
>once|TRBJ2-7|TRBV5-1|14|-
CASSLAGHSYEQYF
TGCGCCAGCAGCTTGGCCGGACACTCCTACGAGCAGTACTTC
>few|TRBJ2-1|TRBV7-9|12|TRBD2
CASRGLVGEQFF
TGTGCCAGCAGGGGACTAGTCGGTGAGCAGTTCTTC
>-|TRBJ1-1|TRBV19|16|-
CASSIDLRGLNTEAFF
TGTGCCAGTAGTATAGATCTCAGGGGACTGAACACTGAAGCTTTCTTT
>once|TRBJ2-5|TRBV5-6|14|TRBD1
CASSWGQRGETQYF
TGTGCCAGCAGCTGGGGACAGAGAGGAGAGACCCAGTACTTC
>few|TRBJ1-4|TRBV2|16|TRBD1
CASSHTATGDNEKLFF
TGTGCCAGCAGTCATACCGCGACAGGGGATAATGAAAAACTGTTTTTT
>-|TRBJ2-2|TRBV5-1|15|-
CASSLLSGAPGELFF
TGCGCCAGCAGCCTCCTGTCAGGGGCCCCCGGGGAGCTGTTTTTT
>-|TRBJ2-6|TRBV2|17|-
CASSEGRWGAGANVLTF
TGTGCCAGCAGTGAAGGGCGGTGGGGAGCTGGGGCCAACGTCCTGACTTTC
>once|TRBJ1-1|TRBV30|13|-
CAWRHRVGAEAFF
TGTGCCTGGAGGCACAGGGTCGGGGCTGAAGCTTTCTTT
>-|TRBJ2-5|TRBV4-2|14|-
CASSQVRGGETQYF
TGTGCCAGCAGCCAAGTACGCGGGGGCGAGACCCAGTACTTC
>-|TRBJ2-7|TRBV4-1|16|TRBD2
CASSSRTSGRSYEQYF
TGCGCCAGCAGCAGTCGGACTAGCGGGAGGAGCTACGAGCAGTACTTC
>-|TRBJ1-2|TRBV19|14|-
CASTLGRELIGYTF
TGTGCCAGTACCCTCGGAAGGGAGTTGATCGGCTACACCTTC
>few|TRBJ2-1|TRBV5-6|15|TRBD2
CASSLPSGRAGEQFF
TGTGCCAGCAGCTTACCTAGCGGGAGGGCTGGTGAGCAGTTCTTC
>-|TRBJ1-5|TRBV6-5|15|TRBD1
CASSRDRESNQPQHF
TGTGCCAGCAGCCGGGACAGGGAGTCCAATCAGCCCCAGCATTTT
>-|TRBJ1-5|TRBV27|12|-
CASSPTNQPQHF
TGTGCCAGCAGTCCTACTAATCAGCCCCAGCATTTT
>-|TRBJ2-3|TRBV29-1|17|TRBD2
CSVVVVGTRSSTDTQYF
TGCAGCGTTGTGGTTGTGGGGACTAGGAGTAGCACAGATACGCAGTATTTT
>-|TRBJ1-1|TRBV15|15|-
CATSAGGPRSTEAFF
TGTGCCACCAGCGCCGGGGGGCCTAGGAGCACTGAAGCTTTCTTT
>few|TRBJ1-6|TRBV5-1|17|TRBD1
CASSRDSSFSYNSPLHF
TGCGCCAGCAGCAGGGACAGCTCCTTCTCCTATAATTCACCCCTCCACTTT
>few|TRBJ2-7|TRBV30|15|TRBD1
CAWSTLRDRGHEQYF
TGTGCCTGGAGTACCCTCCGGGACAGGGGTCATGAGCAGTACTTC
>-|TRBJ2-7|TRBV30|12|-
CAWSVRGAEQYF
TGTGCCTGGAGTGTGCGAGGGGCCGAGCAGTACTTC
>-|TRBJ2-7|TRBV7-6|15|-
CASSVGSSSSYEQYF
TGTGCCAGCAGCGTAGGATCCAGTAGCTCCTACGAGCAGTACTTC